The rows below give T cell receptor beta chains drawn from one sample of a study of T cells in tuberculosis. Method: immunoSEQ multiplex PCR; TCRdb's copy keeps in-frame clones and lacks some. The sample has about 30,000 clones; about 90% are singletons. The sample taken for sequencing was PBMCs. The receptors come from a donor between 10 and 35 years old with latent tuberculosis or without tuberculosis infection. Each CDR3 is given without its conserved first and last residue.

v_gene	j_gene	CDR3aa
TRBV27	TRBJ1-6	ASSLMPPGQGSSPLH
TRBV5-6	TRBJ2-7	ASSVGRYEQY
TRBV7-3	TRBJ2-3	ASSWTSGRGMDTQY
TRBV6-5	TRBJ1-6	ASTSSGVDSPLH
TRBV27	TRBJ1-1	ASSLTAVSRANTEAF
TRBV7-2	TRBJ2-2	ASSLWGGTGELF
TRBV19	TRBJ2-4	ASSRDRGLKNIQY
TRBV5-1	TRBJ1-1	ASSLSLYGTEAF
TRBV10-3	TRBJ1-3	AISKTGTGSGNTIY
TRBV5-8	TRBJ1-1	ASSLTGPQHTEAF
TRBV7-6	TRBJ2-1	ASSPEGSETNEQF
TRBV7-2	TRBJ1-2	ASSSTGTNYGYT
TRBV6-5	TRBJ1-5	ASSPGSSNQPQH
TRBV19	TRBJ2-5	ASSIGFGPGTGGQTQY
TRBV5-1	TRBJ2-3	ASSLGDSGSTDTQY
TRBV7-8	TRBJ2-3	ASSLGLRGGGTDTQY
TRBV5-8	TRBJ1-5	ASSFPQGNQPQH
TRBV5-8	TRBJ1-5	ASSTRLGGNQPQH
TRBV27	TRBJ1-5	ASSLKAGALNQPQH
TRBV7-3	TRBJ1-1	ASSPGWNTEAF
TRBV5-1	TRBJ1-1	ASSLAGQGDTEAF
TRBV19	TRBJ2-7	ASSAQGYEQY
TRBV9	TRBJ2-4	ASSVGGSPAKNIQY
TRBV27	TRBJ1-6	ASSWGPGQGQNSPLH
TRBV19	TRBJ1-5	ASSITAGAGQPQH
TRBV4-1	TRBJ2-7	ASSNPGTGYYEQY